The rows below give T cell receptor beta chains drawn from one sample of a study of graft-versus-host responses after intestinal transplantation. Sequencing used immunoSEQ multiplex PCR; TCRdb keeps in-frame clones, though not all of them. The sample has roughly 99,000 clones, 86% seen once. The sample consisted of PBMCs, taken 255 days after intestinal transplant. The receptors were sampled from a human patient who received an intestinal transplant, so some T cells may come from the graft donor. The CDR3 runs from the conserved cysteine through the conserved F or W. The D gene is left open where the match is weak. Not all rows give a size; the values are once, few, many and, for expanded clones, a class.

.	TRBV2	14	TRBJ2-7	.	TGTGCCAGCAGTGAAATGGGAAAGAACTACGAGCAGTACTTC	CASSEMGKNYEQYF
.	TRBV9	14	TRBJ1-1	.	TGTGCCAGCAGCGTAGGCCCGCGGAACACTGAAGCTTTCTTT	CASSVGPRNTEAFF
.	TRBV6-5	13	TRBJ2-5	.	TGTGCCAGCAGTGGATTTGGGCCCGAGACCCAGTACTTC	CASSGFGPETQYF
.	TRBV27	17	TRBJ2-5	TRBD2	TGTGCCAGCAGTTTAGGTTGGCGGGAGAAAAGCCAAGAGACCCAGTACTTC	CASSLGWREKSQETQYF
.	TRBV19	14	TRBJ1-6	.	TGTGCCAGTAGTATGGCAGCAACCCTAGAACCCCTCCACTTT	CASSMAATLEPLHF
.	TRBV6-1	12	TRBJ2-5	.	TGTGCCAGCAGCTTAGCGGAAGAGACCCAGTACTTC	CASSLAEETQYF
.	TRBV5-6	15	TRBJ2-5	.	TGTGCCAGCAGCTTGGGACTAGGATCCCAAGAGACCCAGTACTTC	CASSLGLGSQETQYF
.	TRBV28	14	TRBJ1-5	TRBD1	TGTGCCAGCAGTTTACGGGACAGGAATCAGCCCCAGCATTTT	CASSLRDRNQPQHF
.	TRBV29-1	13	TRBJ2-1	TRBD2	TGCAGCGCTAGCGGGGCCTCCTACAATGAGCAGTTCTTC	CSASGASYNEQFF
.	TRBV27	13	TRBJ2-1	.	TGTGCCAGCAGCTTCGGCCCCTACAATGAGCAGTTCTTC	CASSFGPYNEQFF
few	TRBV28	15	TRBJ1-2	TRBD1	TGTGCCAGCAGTTTAATCCGGGACAGGGGCTATGGCTACACCTTC	CASSLIRDRGYGYTF
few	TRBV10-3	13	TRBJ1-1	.	TGTGCCATCTCGTCCAGGCCGGCAGCTGAAGCTTTCTTT	CAISSRPAAEAFF
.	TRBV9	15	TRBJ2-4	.	TGTGCCAGCAGCGTAGCCGGGGCGGCCAAAAACATTCAGTACTTC	CASSVAGAAKNIQYF
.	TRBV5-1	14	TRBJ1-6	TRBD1	TGCGCCAGCAGTTTGGGACAGCAGAATTCACCCCTCCACTTT	CASSLGQQNSPLHF
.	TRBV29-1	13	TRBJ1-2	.	TGCAGCGTTGAAGACCAGGTTCCTGGTGGCTACACCTTC	CSVEDQVPGGYTF
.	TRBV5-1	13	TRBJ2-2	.	TGCGCCAGCAGCTTGGTGGGCACCGGGGAGCTGTTTTTT	CASSLVGTGELFF
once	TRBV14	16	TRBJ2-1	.	TGTGCCAGCAGCCGCTTCAGGGGGAGGTTACGCAATGAGCAGTTCTTC	CASSRFRGRLRNEQFF
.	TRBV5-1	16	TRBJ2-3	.	TGCGCCAGCAGCTTAACGAGTTTTCGTAGCACAGATACGCAGTATTTT	CASSLTSFRSTDTQYF
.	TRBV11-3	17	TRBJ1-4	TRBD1	TGTGCCAGCAGCTTTGCAGGACAGGGAGGAACTAATGAAAAACTGTTTTTT	CASSFAGQGGTNEKLFF
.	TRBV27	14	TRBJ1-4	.	TGTGCCAGCAGTTTAGGCAGGGGAAGGGAAAAACTGTTTTTT	CASSLGRGREKLFF
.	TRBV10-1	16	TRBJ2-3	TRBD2	TGCGCCAGCAGTGAGTGTCGCGGGAGGGCGGTAGATACGCAGTATTTT	CASSECRGRAVDTQYF
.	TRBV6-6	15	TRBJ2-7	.	TGTACCAGCAGTTACTGGACCGTTAAGGACAACGAGCAGTACTTC	CTSSYWTVKDNEQYF
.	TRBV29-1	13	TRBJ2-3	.	TGCAGCGTTGAGTCTTGGGGTTTGGATACGCAGTATTTT	CSVESWGLDTQYF
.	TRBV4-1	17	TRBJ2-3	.	TGCGCCAGCAGCCAAGATCAGACCGGGACTTACACAGATACGCAGTATTTT	CASSQDQTGTYTDTQYF
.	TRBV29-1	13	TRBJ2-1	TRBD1	TGCAGCTCCTGGACAGGGGGAGGCAATGAGCAGTTCTTC	CSSWTGGGNEQFF
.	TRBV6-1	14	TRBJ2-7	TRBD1	TGTGCCAGCAGCCGACAGGGAGTATCCTACGAGCAGTACTTC	CASSRQGVSYEQYF
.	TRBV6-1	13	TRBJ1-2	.	TGTGCCAGCAGTTTGGACAGAAAATATGGCTACACCTTC	CASSLDRKYGYTF
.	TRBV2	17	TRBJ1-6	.	TGTGCCAGCAGTGAAGCCCCCAGGGGCCAATATAATTCACCCCTCCACTTT	CASSEAPRGQYNSPLHF
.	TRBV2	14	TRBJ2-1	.	TGTGCCAGCAGTGAACAGGGCCCCTCCAATGAGCAGTTCTTC	CASSEQGPSNEQFF
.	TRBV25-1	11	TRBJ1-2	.	TGTGCCAGCAGTTACTACGGAAGCTACACCTTC	CASSYYGSYTF
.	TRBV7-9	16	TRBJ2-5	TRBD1	TGTGCCAGCAGCCCCGGGGACAGGGGGGGCCAAGAGACCCAGTACTTC	CASSPGDRGGQETQYF
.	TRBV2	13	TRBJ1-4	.	TGTGCCAGCAGTGAATTGACAGTCGAAAAACTGTTTTTT	CASSELTVEKLFF
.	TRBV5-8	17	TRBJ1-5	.	TGTGCCAGCAGCTTCGGGGGTAGGGTTTATGACAATCAGCCCCAGCATTTT	CASSFGGRVYDNQPQHF